One sample yielded the 19 T cell receptor beta chains listed below, sequenced in a study of T cell responses to AZD1222 COVID-19 vaccine. Only in-frame clones appear in the TCRdb table, and some are missing; sequencing was by immunoSEQ multiplex PCR. Counted here are 85,000 to 130,000 clones, roughly 91% occurring once; the ten biggest clones make up approximately 16%. The sequencing used peripheral blood, collected on day 0 of AZD1222 vaccination. The receptor source for this set is an adult in good health.

This chain links TRBV28 with TRBJ2-5; no definite D call. Looked up from germline, CDR1 is MDHEN and CDR2 is SYDVKM. The CDR3 length is 12 residues. V lost 1 base, J lost 6 bases, and 6 bases lay in between. The CDR3 sequence is CASSLFEKTQYF. Written as DNA, the CDR3 is TGTGCCAGCAGTTTATTTGAGAAGACCCAGTACTTC.

There are a few counts of this clone. V is TRBV3-1 (or the pseudogene TRBV3-2) and J is TRBJ1-4; the match to TRBD1 covers 9 bases. V lost 5 bases and J lost 8; bases outside the gene matches: 6. There are 14 residues in the CDR3. Germline V lookup: CDR1 LGHDT, CDR2 YNNKEL (reference sequence). The CDR3 here is CASSSTGGEEKLFF. CDR3 coding DNA: TGTGCCAGCAGCTCGACAGGGGGAGAAGAAAAACTGTTTTTT.

The chain employs TRBV3-1 (or the pseudogene TRBV3-2) and TRBJ2-1, with TRBD2 matching over 7 bases. This CDR3 region has 16 residues. V gave up 4 bases and J gave up 0 bases; unmatched junction bases: 6. Germline CDR1 reads LGHDT; CDR2 reads YNNKEL (reference sequence). CDR3 coding DNA: TGTGCCAGCAGCCCGCCATTAGCGGGCTCCTACAATGAGCAGTTCTTC. Protein sequence: CASSPPLAGSYNEQFF.

Relative to its sample, this clone is medium-sized. The rearrangement joins TRBV13 to TRBJ2-1, with TRBD1 matching 7 bases. The CDR3 loop spans 15 amino acids. V shed 5 bases and J 4 bases; nucleotides not matched to a gene: 8. Germline V gene sequence: CDR1 PRHDT, CDR2 FYEKMQ (reference sequence). CDR3 region: CASSTGTERYNEQFF. CDR3 DNA sequence: TGTGCCAGCAGCACAGGGACAGAACGATACAATGAGCAGTTCTTC.

The count of this clone is one. The J gene is TRBJ1-3, the V gene TRBV7-9, with a tentative D call TRBD1 (6 bases). The CDR3 is 13 amino acids. Trimming left V 7 bases short and J 2 bases short, with 9 bases between. Germline CDR1 SEHNR, CDR2 FQNEAQ (reference sequence). The CDR3 loop reads CASIQGAGNTIYF. In DNA, the CDR3 is TGTGCCAGCATACAGGGAGCTGGAAACACCATATATTTT.

The chain uses TRBV4-2 and TRBJ1-2, with D hard to call. CDR1 LGHNA and CDR2 YNFKEQ come from the germline V gene. The CDR3 has 15 residues. Trimming removed 0 bases from V and 0 bases from J, with 8 bases in between. The CDR3 bases are TGTGCCAGCAGCCAAGAAGTCAGTACTAACTATGGCTACACCTTC. Amino acid sequence: CASSQEVSTNYGYTF.

The rearrangement joins TRBV5-1 to TRBJ1-2; D is undetermined. The V end was cut by 4 bases, the J end by 6 bases, with 16 bases between. Germline CDR1 is SGHRS and CDR2 is YFSETQ. The CDR3 is 14 residues long. This chain's CDR3 is CASSKDEGANGYTF. CDR3 bases: TGCGCCAGCAGCAAAGATGAAGGAGCCAATGGCTACACCTTC. Based on the CDR3 plus reference TRBV5-1 and TRBJ1-2, the full variable domain is KAGVTQTPRYLIKTRGQQVTLSCSPISGHRSVSWYQQTPGQGLQFLFEYFSETQRNKGNFPGRFSGRQFSNSRSEMNVSTLELGDSALYLCASSKDEGANGYTFGSGTRLTVV.

The chain combines TRBV3-1 (or the pseudogene TRBV3-2) with TRBJ2-5; D is ambiguous. The CDR3 is 14 amino acids. V lost 4 bases to trimming and J lost 5 bases, with 14 bases between them. Germline CDR1 is LGHDT and CDR2 is YNNKEL (reference sequence). CDR3 DNA sequence: TGTGCCAGCAGCCTATCAGGCTCCTCGGAGACCCAGTACTTC. It translates to CASSLSGSSETQYF.

The V call is TRBV15, the J call TRBJ2-5; no clear D. Looked up from germline, CDR1 is LNHNV and CDR2 is YYDKDF (reference sequence). CDR3 length: 12 amino acids. Trimming took off 0 bases at V and 3 bases at J, with 2 bases between the two ends. The CDR3 region has the DNA TGTGCCACCAGCAGAGAGGAAGAGACCCAGTACTTC. This sequence encodes CATSREEETQYF.

The gene calls are TRBV7-9 and TRBJ2-7; TRBD1 aligns across 7 bases. The junction had 10 bases not matched to a gene; V was cut back by 5 bases and J by 3 bases. The CDR3 consists of 15 residues. Germline V gene data show CDR1 as SEHNR and CDR2 as FQNEAQ (reference sequence). The DNA of the CDR3 is TGTGCCAGCAGCCTACCCGGGACAGTCGTCTACGAGCAGTACTTC. Its translation is CASSLPGTVVYEQYF.

V gene TRBV5-1 combines with J gene TRBJ1-6; no clear D. The CDR3 spans 14 residues. V lost 0 bases and J 9 bases, leaving 10 bases between the germline ends. Looked up from germline, CDR1 is SGHRS and CDR2 is YFSETQ. The CDR3 region has the DNA TGCGCCAGCAGCTTGGAGTTAAGGACTTCACCCCTCCACTTT. It translates to CASSLELRTSPLHF.

This clone has just one count. The gene calls are TRBV4-1 and TRBJ1-5, with 8 bases aligning to TRBD1. Germline-derived CDR1 and CDR2 are MGHRA and YSYEKL. J was trimmed by 7 bases and V by 0 bases; bases with no gene match: 8. The CDR3 is 16 residues long. CDR3 in amino acids: CASSQDQGAIDQPQHF. CDR3 in DNA: TGCGCCAGCAGCCAAGATCAGGGGGCAATCGACCAGCCCCAGCATTTT.

This clone was seen a few times. V usage is TRBV11-2 and J usage is TRBJ1-1, with 7 bases that match TRBD1. The junction had 12 bases not matched to a gene; V was cut back by 1 base and J by 10 bases. This CDR3 has 15 residues. The germline gives CDR1 SGHAT, CDR2 FQNNGV. CDR3 residues: CASSLATGVTRPAFF. Written as DNA, the CDR3 is TGTGCCAGCAGCTTAGCTACAGGGGTTACCCGACCAGCTTTCTTT.

The J gene is TRBJ2-3, the V gene TRBV18, with TRBD2 matching 13 bases. Germline loops: CDR1 KGHSH, CDR2 LQKENI. V was clipped by 5 bases and J by 2 bases; unmatched bases: 10. The length of the CDR3 is 18 residues. This chain's CDR3 is CASSEYSGLAGNTDTQYF. DNA for the CDR3: TGTGCCAGCTCAGAGTATTCGGGACTAGCGGGGAACACAGATACGCAGTATTTT.

The chain is built from TRBV5-4 and TRBJ2-7; TRBD1 matches 7 bases. The CDR3 loop spans 14 amino acids. The V and J ends lost 0 bases and 0 bases, in that order; junction bases with no gene match: 0. From germline, CDR1 is SGHNT and CDR2 YYREEE (reference sequence). The CDR3, as DNA: TGTGCCAGCAGCTTGGGGGACAGCTCCTACGAGCAGTACTTC. It codes for CASSLGDSSYEQYF. Full variable domain (outside the CDR3, taken from reference TRBV5-4 and TRBJ2-7): ETGVTQSPTHLIKTRGQQVTLRCSSQSGHNTVSWYQQALGQGPQFIFQYYREEENGRGNFPPRFSGLQFPNYSSELNVNALELDDSALYLCASSLGDSSYEQYFGPGTRLTVT.

This rearrangement joins TRBV4-1 to TRBJ1-5, with 9 bases that match TRBD1. Germline V gives CDR1 MGHRA, CDR2 YSYEKL. The CDR3 contains 17 residues. V trimming: 2 bases; J trimming: 0 bases; junction bases outside the gene matches: 5. The CDR3 region has the DNA TGCGCCAGCAGCCAAAATCCGGGACAGGGTAGCAATCAGCCCCAGCATTTT. Protein product: CASSQNPGQGSNQPQHF.

The chain carries TRBV29-1 and TRBJ1-1; D is unresolved. The CDR3 covers 13 residues. V lost 5 bases and J lost 1, with 11 bases in between. Germline lookup yields CDR1 SQVTM and CDR2 ANQGSEA. The CDR3 DNA reads TGCAGCGTTAGAGCGGTCGGGAACACTGAAGCTTTCTTT. The encoded protein is CSVRAVGNTEAFF.

CDR3: CASSRVSSGELFF. CDR3 nucleotides: TGTGCCAGCAGCCGGGTTTCTTCCGGGGAGCTGTTTTTT. The J gene is TRBJ2-2, the V gene TRBV7-9; D remains ambiguous. The CDR3 totals 13 residues. The germline gives CDR1 SEHNR, CDR2 FQNEAQ (reference sequence). The V and J ends lost 5 bases and 6 bases respectively, with 10 bases between them.

The chain joins TRBV5-1 to TRBJ2-5; TRBD2 matches 10 bases. The trim removed 6 bases at V and 9 bases at J, leaving 17 bases unmatched. Germline values: CDR1 SGHRS, CDR2 YFSETQ. The length of the CDR3 is 16 residues. DNA for the CDR3: TGCGCCAGCACCCCGGGGGCGCTAGCGGGAGAGGGATCCCAGTACTTC. Translated, it gives CASTPGALAGEGSQYF.